The 26 T cell receptor beta chains in this list originate from one sample, sequenced in a study of blood T cell repertoires in COVID-19. Here immunoSEQ multiplex PCR was the method, and the copy in TCRdb shows in-frame clones only, minus some. The table shows around 60,000 clones, with 70% to 90% occurring only once. Sequenced input: peripheral blood. The receptors derive from a man in his fifties or sixties with acute or convalescent COVID-19.

This chain links TRBV3-1 (or the pseudogene TRBV3-2) with TRBJ2-2; the match to TRBD1 covers 8 bases. Germline CDR1 reads LGHDT; CDR2 reads YNNKEL (reference sequence). This CDR3 region has 16 residues. V trimming: 1 base; J trimming: 3 bases; junction bases outside the gene matches: 4. The CDR3 here is CASSQATGVDTGELFF. CDR3 in DNA: TGTGCCAGCAGCCAAGCGACAGGGGTTGACACCGGGGAGCTGTTTTTT.

The chain links TRBV18 to TRBJ2-3; 9 positions agree with TRBD2. Trimming cost V 5 bases and J 2 bases; bases outside gene matches: 5. The CDR3 covers 15 residues. CDR1 and CDR2 from the germline V gene are KGHSH and LQKENI. The CDR3 protein is CASSIAGEITDTQYF. Here the CDR3 DNA reads TGTGCCAGCTCAATAGCGGGGGAGATCACAGATACGCAGTATTTT.

The J gene is TRBJ1-2, the V gene TRBV2; no reliable D call. Germline lookup yields CDR1 SNHLY and CDR2 FYNNEI. The CDR3 consists of 13 residues. V was shortened by 2 bases and J by 3 bases, with 7 bases between the two germline ends. CDR3 DNA: TGTGCCAGCAGTGAATGGCTAGACTATGGCTACACCTTC. Residues: CASSEWLDYGYTF.

The chain couples TRBV6-2 or TRBV6-3 to TRBJ2-7; 10 nucleotides agree with TRBD2. V lost 4 bases to trimming and J lost 2 bases; unmatched junction nucleotides: 5. Germline CDR1 is MNHEY and CDR2 is SVGEGT. The CDR3 runs to 15 residues. In DNA form, the CDR3 reads TGTGCCAGCAGTTCCTATAGCGGGGGGACCTACGAGCAGTACTTC. Its protein product is CASSSYSGGTYEQYF.

The chain links TRBV27 to TRBJ1-2; maybe TRBD1 (5 bases). Trimming shortened V by 4 bases and J by 8 bases, and 14 bases separated the two germline ends. The germline V gene has CDR1 MNHEY and CDR2 SMNVEV (reference sequence). There are 13 residues in the CDR3. This CDR3 reads CASSYLGGYGYTF. The CDR3 DNA is TGTGCCAGCAGTTATCTCGGGGGGTACGGCTACACCTTC.

The chain links TRBV11-1 to TRBJ1-2; D is unclear. Deletions cut 1 base from V and 4 bases from J, with 7 bases between. Per the germline V gene, CDR1 is SGHAT and CDR2 is FQDESV (reference sequence). The CDR3 spans 13 residues. CDR3 DNA sequence: TGTGCCAGCAGCTTAGGCTCAGTCTATGGCTACACCTTC. Translated: CASSLGSVYGYTF.

This chain links TRBV7-6 with TRBJ2-1; 10 positions agree with TRBD2. The germline V gene encodes CDR1 SGHVS and CDR2 FNYEAQ. V was pared by 6 bases and J by 4 bases, with 21 bases of the junction left unmatched. There are 20 residues in the CDR3. In DNA form, the CDR3 reads TGTGCCAGCAGTTCCCAGCGGGGGGGCCTTGACCGGGATATATACAATGAGCAGTTCTTC. It codes for CASSSQRGGLDRDIYNEQFF.

The chain joins TRBV7-6 to TRBJ1-3; 9 nucleotides match TRBD1. The CDR3 length is 16 residues. J was trimmed by 3 bases and V by 1 base; bases with no gene match: 4. CDR1 and CDR2 from the germline V gene are SGHVS and FNYEAQ. DNA of the CDR3: TGTGCCAGCAGCTTAGGGACAGGGGAAAATGGAAACACCATATATTTT. Its translation: CASSLGTGENGNTIYF.

This clone has only one observation. J is TRBJ1-4 and V is TRBV7-6; a possible D gene is TRBD1 (6 bases). The CDR3 runs 17 residues. Deletions cut 5 bases from V and 0 bases from J, with 16 bases between. From germline, CDR1 is SGHVS and CDR2 FNYEAQ. CDR3 nucleotides: TGTGCCAGCAGCGGCAAAGACAGGCCCTCAACTAATGAAAAACTGTTTTTT. Protein sequence: CASSGKDRPSTNEKLFF. The variable domain in full, with the rest retrieved from reference TRBV7-6 and TRBJ1-4, is GAGVSQSPRYKVTKRGQDVALRCDPISGHVSLYWYRQALGQGPEFLTYFNYEAQQDKSGLPNDRFSAERPEGSISTLTIQRTEQRDSAMYRCASSGKDRPSTNEKLFFGSGTQLSVL.

V gene TRBV29-1 combines with J gene TRBJ1-1; D gene unclear. Trimming stripped 1 base from V and 4 bases from J, with 13 bases between. Germline V gives CDR1 SQVTM, CDR2 ANQGSEA. CDR3 size: 14 residues. CDR3 sequence (DNA): TGCAGCGTTGAAGGGAGGATGGTTAGCACTGAAGCTTTCTTT. The encoded protein is CSVEGRMVSTEAFF. Looking up the rest from reference TRBV29-1 and TRBJ1-1 gives the full variable domain: SAVISQKPSRDICQRGTSLTIQCQVDSQVTMMFWYRQQPGQSLTLIATANQGSEATYESGFVIDKFPISRPNLTFSTLTVSNMSPEDSSIYLCSVEGRMVSTEAFFGQGTRLTVV.

This clone was detected once. The chain has TRBV6-2 or TRBV6-3 and TRBJ2-4, with TRBD1 matching over 8 bases. J lost 2 bases, V lost 5 bases, and 8 bases had no gene match. Germline V gene data show CDR1 as MNHEY and CDR2 as SVGEGT. This CDR3 is built from 16 residues. As DNA, the CDR3 is TGTGCCAGCAGTAAGGACAGGGTACGAACCAAAAACATTCAGTACTTC. This encodes CASSKDRVRTKNIQYF.

This chain uses TRBV28 with TRBJ2-1; the match to TRBD1 covers 9 bases. This CDR3 contains 17 residues. J gave up 2 bases and V 6 bases, and 11 bases lay outside the gene matches. Germline V gene lookup returns CDR1 MDHEN and CDR2 SYDVKM. This chain's CDR3 is CASSPPVWDRAYNEQFF. Written as DNA, the CDR3 is TGTGCCAGCAGCCCCCCCGTTTGGGACAGGGCCTACAATGAGCAGTTCTTC.

This sequence joins TRBV19 and TRBJ2-7, with D possibly matching TRBD1 (6 bases). Trimming took 2 bases from V and 3 from J, leaving 14 bases between them. Germline V lookup: CDR1 LNHDA, CDR2 SQIVND (reference sequence). This CDR3 is 15 amino acids long. This chain's CDR3 is CASSIKQGLNYEQYF. CDR3 sequence (DNA): TGTGCCAGTAGTATAAAACAGGGCCTGAACTACGAGCAGTACTTC.

The rearrangement joins TRBV7-3 to TRBJ2-1; the match to TRBD2 covers 13 bases. Germline values: CDR1 SGHTA, CDR2 FQGTGA. This CDR3 has 16 amino acids. J lost 5 bases, V lost 6 bases, and 7 bases had no gene match. CDR3 bases: TGTGCCAGCAGAGAGCCGGGACTAGCGGGAAACAATGAGCAGTTCTTC. Residues: CASREPGLAGNNEQFF. The whole variable domain, remainder taken from reference TRBV7-3 and TRBJ2-1, is GAGVSQTPSNKVTEKGKYVELRCDPISGHTALYWYRQSLGQGPEFLIYFQGTGAADDSGLPNDRFFAVRPEGSVSTLKIQRTERGDSAVYLCASREPGLAGNNEQFFGPGTRLTVL.

This clone was detected ten times or more. The V call is TRBV5-6, the J call TRBJ1-6, with TRBD1 matching over 10 bases. CDR3 length equals 15 residues. The V segment lost 1 base and the J segment 10 bases; nucleotides outside the gene matches: 5. Germline CDR1 is SGHDT and CDR2 is YYEEEE. The CDR3 DNA reads as TGTGCCAGCAGCTTGTTGGACAGGGGGGGCTCACCCCTCCACTTT. This codes for CASSLLDRGGSPLHF.

This sequence joins TRBV19 and TRBJ1-2, with 9 nucleotides matching TRBD1. There are 15 residues in the CDR3. V was pared by 5 bases and J by 7 bases, with 11 bases of the junction left unmatched. CDR1 LNHDA and CDR2 SQIVND come from the germline V gene (reference sequence). For the CDR3, the DNA is TGTGCCAGTAGTGATCCGGGACAGGGCTTTTCTGGCTACACCTTC. It translates to CASSDPGQGFSGYTF.

The chain links TRBV5-1 to TRBJ1-2, with 7 positions matching TRBD1. The CDR3 totals 16 residues. Unmatched junction bases numbered 13, after V lost 4 bases and J lost 4 bases. Looked up from germline, CDR1 is SGHRS and CDR2 is YFSETQ. This chain's CDR3 is CASSPYSTGLGYGYTF. The CDR3 DNA sequence: TGCGCCAGCAGCCCCTACTCGACAGGGTTGGGCTATGGCTACACCTTC.

This chain joins TRBV13 and TRBJ2-7; D is undetermined. Germline V gene sequence: CDR1 PRHDT, CDR2 FYEKMQ (reference sequence). V lost 0 bases and J 0 bases, leaving 9 bases between the germline ends. This CDR3 region has 15 residues. In nucleotides, the CDR3 is TGTGCCAGCAGCTTAGGCGCCTGGAGCTCCTACGAGCAGTACTTC. Its protein is CASSLGAWSSYEQYF.

V gene TRBV25-1 combines with J gene TRBJ2-7, with D possibly matching TRBD1 (5 bases). Trimming took 0 bases from V and 4 from J, leaving 16 bases between them. Germline lookup yields CDR1 MGHDK and CDR2 SYGVNS. This CDR3 is 16 amino acids long. The CDR3 nucleotides read TGTGCCAGCAGTGAATACCCCCAGACAGAGGATTACGAGCAGTACTTC. Encoded protein: CASSEYPQTEDYEQYF.

The V gene is TRBV7-2, the J gene TRBJ2-3, with 8 bases fitting TRBD2. Germline V gene sequence: CDR1 SGHTA, CDR2 FQGNSA. Trimming cost V 0 bases and J 0 bases; bases outside gene matches: 17. The length of the CDR3 is 21 residues. The CDR3 protein is CASSLALQRGRIQTSTDTQYF. The CDR3 nucleotides read TGTGCCAGCAGCTTAGCGCTCCAGCGGGGGCGCATCCAAACTAGCACAGATACGCAGTATTTT. Based on the CDR3 plus reference TRBV7-2 and TRBJ2-3, the full variable domain is GAGVSQSPSNKVTEKGKDVELRCDPISGHTALYWYRQSLGQGLEFLIYFQGNSAPDKSGLPSDRFSAERTGGSVSTLTIQRTQQEDSAVYLCASSLALQRGRIQTSTDTQYFGPGTRLTVL.

The chain carries TRBV10-3 and TRBJ2-3; TRBD2 matches at 7 bases. The V segment lost 6 bases and the J segment 0 bases; nucleotides outside the gene matches: 3. Germline CDR1 reads ENHRY; CDR2 reads SYGVKD. The CDR3 has 14 amino acids. CDR3: CAIRAGESTDTQYF. CDR3 sequence (DNA): TGTGCCATCAGGGCGGGGGAGAGCACAGATACGCAGTATTTT.

This clone was detected once. This sequence joins TRBV7-9 and TRBJ1-5; D gene ambiguous. Germline assignment: CDR1 SEHNR and CDR2 FQNEAQ (reference sequence). Trimming took off 5 bases at V and 5 bases at J, with 7 bases between the two ends. This CDR3 has 12 residues. CDR3 bases: TGTGCCAGCAGCGAACTAGATCAGCCCCAGCATTTT. It codes for CASSELDQPQHF.

The J gene is TRBJ1-1, the V gene TRBV7-2, with D maybe TRBD1 (5 bases). Trimming removed 3 bases from V and 1 base from J, with 9 bases in between. Germline CDR1 reads SGHTA; CDR2 reads FQGNSA. This CDR3 comprises 14 residues. For the CDR3, the DNA is TGTGCCAGCAGCTTCCAGGGCCAGAACACTGAAGCTTTCTTT. Protein: CASSFQGQNTEAFF.

The V gene is TRBV28, the J gene TRBJ1-6, with 7 positions matching TRBD1. Germline V CDR1 and CDR2: MDHEN, SYDVKM. The junction had 9 bases not matched to a gene; V was cut back by 6 bases and J by 7 bases. This CDR3 contains 15 residues. The CDR3 region has the DNA TGTGCCAGCAGAGCGACAGGGTTTAGGAATTCACCCCTCCACTTT. Translating it yields CASRATGFRNSPLHF.

The V and J genes are TRBV7-6 and TRBJ2-3; 8 positions match TRBD1. The CDR3 spans 17 residues. V lost 4 bases, J lost 1 base, and 10 bases stayed unmatched. CDR1 and CDR2 from the germline V gene are SGHVS and FNYEAQ. The CDR3 bases are TGTGCCAGCAGCTCACAGGCAGGGGGCGCACGCACAGATACGCAGTATTTT. Its translation: CASSSQAGGARTDTQYF.

The chain links TRBV2 to TRBJ2-7; no reliable D call. CDR3 length: 12 amino acids. V lost 9 bases to trimming and J lost 4 bases, with 13 bases between them. Germline CDR1 is SNHLY and CDR2 is FYNNEI. The CDR3 coding sequence is TGTGCCAGTCAACGGTCTGTATACGAGCAGTACTTC. Translated: CASQRSVYEQYF.